This TCR beta chain was recovered during a study of identifying expanded T cells in peripheral blood. Unmatched junction bases numbered 10, after V lost 5 bases and J lost 0 bases. This CDR3 has 17 amino acids. Germline V gene lookup returns CDR1 SQVTM and CDR2 ANQGSEA. This clone counts as medium-sized (0.01 to 0.1%). The antigen remains undetermined. Study outcomes and limitations: Across healthy donors, higher total template counts meant significantly greater approximately 2-week count variance.

Sequencing was performed with immunoSEQ multiplex PCR; in TCRdb, only in-frame clones are kept and a portion is missing. The table records around 47,000 clones, roughly 82% of them present only once. Sequenced input: blood. This clonotype originated in a person between 18 and 69 years old in good health. V usage is TRBV29-1 and J usage is TRBJ2-6; the match to TRBD1 covers 7 bases. The CDR3, as DNA: TGCAGCGTTTTTACGGACAGGCTGCTCTCTGGGGCCAACGTCCTGACTTTC. Its protein is CSVFTDRLLSGANVLTF. Full variable domain (rest looked up from reference TRBV29-1 and TRBJ2-6): SAVISQKPSRDICQRGTSLTIQCQVDSQVTMMFWYRQQPGQSLTLIATANQGSEATYESGFVIDKFPISRPNLTFSTLTVSNMSPEDSSIYLCSVFTDRLLSGANVLTFGAGSRLTVL.